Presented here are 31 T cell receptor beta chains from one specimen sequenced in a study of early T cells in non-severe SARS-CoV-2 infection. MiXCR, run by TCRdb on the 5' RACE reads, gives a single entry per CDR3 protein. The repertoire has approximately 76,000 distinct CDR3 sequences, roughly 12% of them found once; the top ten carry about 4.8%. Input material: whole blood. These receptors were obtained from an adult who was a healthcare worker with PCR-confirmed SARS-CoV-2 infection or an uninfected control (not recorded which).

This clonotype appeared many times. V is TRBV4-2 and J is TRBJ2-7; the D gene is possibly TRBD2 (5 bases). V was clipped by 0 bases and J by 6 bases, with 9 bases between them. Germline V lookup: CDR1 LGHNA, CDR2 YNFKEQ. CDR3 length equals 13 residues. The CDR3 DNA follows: TGTGCCAGCAGCCAAGAAGCGGTTTCCGAGCAGTACTTC. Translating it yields CASSQEAVSEQYF.

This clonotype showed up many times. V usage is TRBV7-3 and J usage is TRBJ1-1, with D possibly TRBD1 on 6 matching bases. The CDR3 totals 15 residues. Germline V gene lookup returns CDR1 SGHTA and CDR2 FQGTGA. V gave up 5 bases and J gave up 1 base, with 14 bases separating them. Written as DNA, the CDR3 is TGTGCCAGCAGCGCCCAGACAGGCCCGAACACTGAAGCTTTCTTT. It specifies CASSAQTGPNTEAFF.

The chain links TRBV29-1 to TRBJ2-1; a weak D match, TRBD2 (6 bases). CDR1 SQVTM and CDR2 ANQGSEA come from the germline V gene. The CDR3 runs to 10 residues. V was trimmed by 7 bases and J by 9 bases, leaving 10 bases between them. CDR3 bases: TGCAGCGCTAAAGCGGGTGAGCAGTTCTTC. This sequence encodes CSAKAGEQFF.

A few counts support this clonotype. The CDR3 bases are TGTGCCAGCAGCTTAGACAGCGTCACTGAAGCTTTCTTT. Residues: CASSLDSVTEAFF. The J gene is TRBJ1-1, the V gene TRBV7-9; D not certain. Germline lookup yields CDR1 SEHNR and CDR2 FQNEAQ (reference sequence). V lost 1 base to trimming and J lost 4 bases, with 7 bases between them. The CDR3 consists of 13 residues.

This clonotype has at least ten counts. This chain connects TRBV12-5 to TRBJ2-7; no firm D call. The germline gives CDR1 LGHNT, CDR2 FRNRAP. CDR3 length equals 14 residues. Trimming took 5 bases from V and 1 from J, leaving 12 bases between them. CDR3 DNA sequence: TGTGCTAGTGGTCTGGGGTACGGATCCTACGAGCAGTACTTC. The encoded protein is CASGLGYGSYEQYF.

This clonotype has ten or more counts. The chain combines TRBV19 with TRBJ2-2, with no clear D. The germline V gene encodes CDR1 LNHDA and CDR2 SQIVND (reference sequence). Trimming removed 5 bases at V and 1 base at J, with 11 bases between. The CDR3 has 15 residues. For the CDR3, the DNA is TGTGCCAGTAGTGCCCAAGGTTTGAACACCGGGGAGCTGTTTTTT. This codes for CASSAQGLNTGELFF.

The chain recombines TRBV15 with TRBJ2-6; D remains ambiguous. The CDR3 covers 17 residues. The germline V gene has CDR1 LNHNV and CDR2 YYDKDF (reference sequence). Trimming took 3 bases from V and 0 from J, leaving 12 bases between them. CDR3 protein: CATSRDPTGSGANVLTF. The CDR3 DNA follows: TGTGCCACCAGCAGGGATCCCACTGGCTCTGGGGCCAACGTCCTGACTTTC.

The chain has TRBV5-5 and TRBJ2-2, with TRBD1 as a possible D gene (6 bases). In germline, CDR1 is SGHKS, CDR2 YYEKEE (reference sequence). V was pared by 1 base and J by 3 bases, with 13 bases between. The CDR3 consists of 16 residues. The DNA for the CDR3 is TGTGCCAGCAGCTTGTCGGCAGGGGCCTACACCGGGGAGCTGTTTTTT. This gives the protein CASSLSAGAYTGELFF.

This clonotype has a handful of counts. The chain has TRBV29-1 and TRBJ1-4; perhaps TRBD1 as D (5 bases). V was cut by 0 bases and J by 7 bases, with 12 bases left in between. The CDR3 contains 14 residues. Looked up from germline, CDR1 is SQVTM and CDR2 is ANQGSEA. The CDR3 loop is CSVEEADTTEKLFF. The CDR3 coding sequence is TGCAGCGTTGAAGAGGCGGACACAACTGAAAAACTGTTTTTT.

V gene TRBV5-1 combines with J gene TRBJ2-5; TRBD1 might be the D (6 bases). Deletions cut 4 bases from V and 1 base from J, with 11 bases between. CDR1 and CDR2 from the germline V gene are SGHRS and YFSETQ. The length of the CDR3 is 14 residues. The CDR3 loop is CASSPTGIQETQYF. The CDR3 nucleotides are TGCGCCAGCAGCCCAACAGGGATCCAAGAGACCCAGTACTTC.

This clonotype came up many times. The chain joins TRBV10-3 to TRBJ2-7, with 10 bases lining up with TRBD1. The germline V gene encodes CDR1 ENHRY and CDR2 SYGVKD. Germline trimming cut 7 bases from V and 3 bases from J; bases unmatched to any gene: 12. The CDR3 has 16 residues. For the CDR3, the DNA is TGTGCCATCACCAGCCAGGGGGACAGGGGCAACTACGAGCAGTACTTC. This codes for CAITSQGDRGNYEQYF.

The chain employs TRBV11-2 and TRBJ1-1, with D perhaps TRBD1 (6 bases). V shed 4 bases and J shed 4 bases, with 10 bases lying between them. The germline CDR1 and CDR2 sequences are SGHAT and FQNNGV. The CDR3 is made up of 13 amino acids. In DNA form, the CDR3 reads TGTGCCAGCAGCTCACAGGGTGGCACTGAAGCTTTCTTT. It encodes CASSSQGGTEAFF. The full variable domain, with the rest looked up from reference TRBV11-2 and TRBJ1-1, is EAGVAQSPRYKIIEKRQSVAFWCNPISGHATLYWYQQILGQGPKLLIQFQNNGVVDDSQLPKDRFSAERLKGVDSTLKIQPAKLEDSAVYLCASSSQGGTEAFFGQGTRLTVV.

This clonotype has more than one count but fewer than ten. The CDR3 is CASSYGHRDTYTDTQYF. The CDR3 region has the DNA TGTGCCAGCAGTTACGGCCACCGGGACACTTACACAGATACGCAGTATTTT. The chain recombines TRBV6-6 with TRBJ2-3; perhaps TRBD1 as D (6 bases). The CDR3 is 17 amino acids. Germline V lookup: CDR1 MNHNY, CDR2 SVGAGI (reference sequence). V lost 2 bases to trimming and J lost 2 bases, with 17 bases between them.

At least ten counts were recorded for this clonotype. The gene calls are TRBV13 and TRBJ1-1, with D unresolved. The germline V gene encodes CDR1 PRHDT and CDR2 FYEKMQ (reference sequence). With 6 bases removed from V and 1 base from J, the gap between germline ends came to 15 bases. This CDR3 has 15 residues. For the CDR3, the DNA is TGTGCCAGCAGAAACCGAGAGGGTCGGAACACTGAAGCTTTCTTT. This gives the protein CASRNREGRNTEAFF. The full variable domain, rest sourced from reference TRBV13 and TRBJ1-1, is AAGVIQSPRHLIKEKRETATLKCYPIPRHDTVYWYQQGPGQDPQFLISFYEKMQSDKGSIPDRFSAQQFSDYHSELNMSSLELGDSALYFCASRNREGRNTEAFFGQGTRLTVV.

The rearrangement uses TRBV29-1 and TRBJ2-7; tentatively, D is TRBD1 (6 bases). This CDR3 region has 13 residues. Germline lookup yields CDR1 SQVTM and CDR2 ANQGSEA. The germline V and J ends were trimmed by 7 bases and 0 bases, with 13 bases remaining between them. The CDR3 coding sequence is TGCAGCGCCGGGACACAGAGCTCCTACGAGCAGTACTTC. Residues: CSAGTQSSYEQYF.

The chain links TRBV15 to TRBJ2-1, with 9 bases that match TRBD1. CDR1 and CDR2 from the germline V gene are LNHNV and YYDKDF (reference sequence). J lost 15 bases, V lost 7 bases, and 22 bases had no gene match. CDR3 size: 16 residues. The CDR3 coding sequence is TGTGCCACCACCCCAGGACCGGGACAGGGACTGGAGGATCGGTTCTTC. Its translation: CATTPGPGQGLEDRFF. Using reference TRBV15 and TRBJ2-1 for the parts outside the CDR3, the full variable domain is DAMVIQNPRYQVTQFGKPVTLSCSQTLNHNVMYWYQQKSSQAPKLLFHYYDKDFNNEADTPDNFQSRRPNTSFCFLDIRSPGLGDTAMYLCATTPGPGQGLEDRFFGPGTRLTVL.

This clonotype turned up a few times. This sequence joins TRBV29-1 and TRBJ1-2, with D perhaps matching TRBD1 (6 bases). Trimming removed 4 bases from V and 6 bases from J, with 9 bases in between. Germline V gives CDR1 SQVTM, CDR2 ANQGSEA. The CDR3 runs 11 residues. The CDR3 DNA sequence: TGCAGCGTTGGGCAGGGGAATGGCTACACCTTC. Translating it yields CSVGQGNGYTF.

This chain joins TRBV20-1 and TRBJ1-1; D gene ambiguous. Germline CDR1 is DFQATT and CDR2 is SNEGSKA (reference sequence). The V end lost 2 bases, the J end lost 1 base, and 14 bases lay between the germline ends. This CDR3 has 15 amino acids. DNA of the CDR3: TGCAGTGCTAGACCCTCTGGGAGGAGGAACACTGAAGCTTTCTTT. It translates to CSARPSGRRNTEAFF.

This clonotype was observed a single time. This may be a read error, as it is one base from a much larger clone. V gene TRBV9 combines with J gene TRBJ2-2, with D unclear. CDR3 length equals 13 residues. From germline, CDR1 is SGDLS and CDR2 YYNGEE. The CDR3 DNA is TGTGACAGCAGCGAGCCCCACACCGGGGAGCTGTTTTTT. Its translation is CDSSEPHTGELFF.

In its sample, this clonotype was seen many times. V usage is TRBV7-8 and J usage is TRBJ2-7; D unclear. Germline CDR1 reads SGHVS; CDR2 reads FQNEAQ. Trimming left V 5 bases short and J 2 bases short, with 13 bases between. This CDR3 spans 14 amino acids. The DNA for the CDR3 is TGTGCCAGCAGCCACGGCCGGTTTACCTACGAGCAGTACTTC. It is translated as CASSHGRFTYEQYF. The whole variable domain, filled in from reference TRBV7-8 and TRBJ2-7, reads GAGVSQSPRYKVAKRGQDVALRCDPISGHVSLFWYQQALGQGPEFLTYFQNEAQLDKSGLPSDRFFAERPEGSVSTLKIQRTQQEDSAVYLCASSHGRFTYEQYFGPGTRLTVT.

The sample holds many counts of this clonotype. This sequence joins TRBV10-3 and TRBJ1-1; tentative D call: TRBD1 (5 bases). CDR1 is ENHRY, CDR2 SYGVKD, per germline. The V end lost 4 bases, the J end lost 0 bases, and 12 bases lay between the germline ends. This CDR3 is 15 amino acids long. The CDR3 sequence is CAISAGGEVNTEAFF. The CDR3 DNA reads TGTGCCATCAGTGCGGGGGGGGAGGTGAACACTGAAGCTTTCTTT.

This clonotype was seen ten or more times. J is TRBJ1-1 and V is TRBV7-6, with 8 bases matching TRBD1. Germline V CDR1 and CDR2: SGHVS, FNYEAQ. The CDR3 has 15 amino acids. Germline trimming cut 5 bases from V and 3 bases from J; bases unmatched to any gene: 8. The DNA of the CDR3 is TGTGCCAGCAGCCCTCGACAGGGGATTTACACTGAAGCTTTCTTT. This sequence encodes CASSPRQGIYTEAFF.

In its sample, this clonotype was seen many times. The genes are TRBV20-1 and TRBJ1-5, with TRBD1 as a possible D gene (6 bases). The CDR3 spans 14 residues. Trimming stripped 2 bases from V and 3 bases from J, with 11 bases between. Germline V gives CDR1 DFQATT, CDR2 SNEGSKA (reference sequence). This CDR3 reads CSARISGDNQPQHF. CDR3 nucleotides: TGCAGTGCTAGAATTTCAGGGGACAATCAGCCCCAGCATTTT.

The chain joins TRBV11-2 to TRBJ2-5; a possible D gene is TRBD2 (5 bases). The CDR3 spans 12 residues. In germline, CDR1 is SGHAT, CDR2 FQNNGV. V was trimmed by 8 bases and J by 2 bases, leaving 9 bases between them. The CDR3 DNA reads TGTGCCAGCCAGAGGGTTCAAGAGACCCAGTACTTC. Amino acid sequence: CASQRVQETQYF.

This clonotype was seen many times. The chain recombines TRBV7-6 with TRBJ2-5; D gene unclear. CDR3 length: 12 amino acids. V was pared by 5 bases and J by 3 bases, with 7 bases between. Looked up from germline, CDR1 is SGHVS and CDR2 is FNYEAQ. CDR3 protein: CASSQTKETQYF. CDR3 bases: TGTGCCAGCAGCCAAACCAAAGAGACCCAGTACTTC. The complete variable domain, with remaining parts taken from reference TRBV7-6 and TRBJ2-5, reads GAGVSQSPRYKVTKRGQDVALRCDPISGHVSLYWYRQALGQGPEFLTYFNYEAQQDKSGLPNDRFSAERPEGSISTLTIQRTEQRDSAMYRCASSQTKETQYFGPGTRLLVL.

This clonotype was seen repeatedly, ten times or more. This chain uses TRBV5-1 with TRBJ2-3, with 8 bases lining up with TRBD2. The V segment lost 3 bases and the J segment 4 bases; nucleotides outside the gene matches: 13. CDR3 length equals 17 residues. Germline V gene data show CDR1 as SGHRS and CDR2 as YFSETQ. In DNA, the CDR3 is TGCGCCAGCAGCTATGCCTCGAGCGGGGGCGGGCCAGATACGCAGTATTTT. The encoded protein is CASSYASSGGGPDTQYF.

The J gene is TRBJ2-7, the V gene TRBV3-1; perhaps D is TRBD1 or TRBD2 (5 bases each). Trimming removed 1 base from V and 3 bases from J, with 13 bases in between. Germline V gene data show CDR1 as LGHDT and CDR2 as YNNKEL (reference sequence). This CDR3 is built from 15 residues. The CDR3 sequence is CASSQARGTGYEQYF. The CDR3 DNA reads TGTGCCAGCAGCCAAGCGAGGGGAACGGGCTACGAGCAGTACTTC.

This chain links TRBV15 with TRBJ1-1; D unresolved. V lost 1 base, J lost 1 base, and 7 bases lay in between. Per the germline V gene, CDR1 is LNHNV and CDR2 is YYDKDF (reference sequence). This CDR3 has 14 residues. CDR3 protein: CATSRAIRNTEAFF. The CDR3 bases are TGTGCCACCAGCAGAGCGATCAGGAACACTGAAGCTTTCTTT.

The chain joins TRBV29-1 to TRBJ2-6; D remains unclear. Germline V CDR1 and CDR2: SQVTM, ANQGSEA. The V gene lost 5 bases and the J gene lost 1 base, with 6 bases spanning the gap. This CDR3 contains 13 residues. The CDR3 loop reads CSVWVSGANVLTF. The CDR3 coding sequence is TGCAGCGTTTGGGTATCTGGGGCCAACGTCCTGACTTTC.

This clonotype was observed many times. The chain's CDR3 is CASSFETGKLFF. CDR3 nucleotides: TGTGCCAGCAGCTTCGAGACAGGAAAACTGTTTTTT. The chain carries TRBV3-1 and TRBJ1-4; possibly TRBD1 for D (6 bases). Germline values: CDR1 LGHDT, CDR2 YNNKEL (reference sequence). The CDR3 is made up of 12 amino acids. The ends were cut back, 5 bases at V and 10 bases at J, with 11 bases in the middle.

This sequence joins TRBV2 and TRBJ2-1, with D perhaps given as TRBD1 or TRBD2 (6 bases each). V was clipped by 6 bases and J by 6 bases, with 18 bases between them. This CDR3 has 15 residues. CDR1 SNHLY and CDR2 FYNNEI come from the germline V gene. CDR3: CASSPLARGSNEQFF. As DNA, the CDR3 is TGTGCCAGCAGCCCGCTAGCGAGGGGGAGCAATGAGCAGTTCTTC.